What follows are 2 T cell receptor beta chains derived from one specimen sequenced in a study of OX40 agonist ivuxolimab in advanced cancers. Some clones are missing from TCRdb's copy, which holds only in-frame ones; the method was immunoSEQ multiplex PCR. The sample yields 40,000 or so clones, around nine tenths seen once. Sequenced material: CD4+ or CD8+ T cells sorted from blood, taken in a trial of the OX40 agonist ivuxolimab. The receptor source for this set is an adult with an advanced solid tumor such as melanoma, head and neck, liver or kidney cancer.

V gene TRBV19 combines with J gene TRBJ2-2, with D unresolved. The V end was cut by 6 bases, the J end by 2 bases, with 4 bases between. Germline V gene data show CDR1 as LNHDA and CDR2 as SQIVND (reference sequence). CDR3 length: 12 residues. CDR3 sequence (DNA): TGTGCCAGTAGGATAAACACCGGGGAGCTGTTTTTT. The encoded protein is CASRINTGELFF.

The chain employs TRBV5-1 and TRBJ2-7; 7 bases line up with TRBD1. CDR3 length equals 13 residues. Germline V CDR1 and CDR2: SGHRS, YFSETQ. V trimming: 7 bases; J trimming: 3 bases; junction bases outside the gene matches: 7. The CDR3 loop reads CASGQEPNYEQYF. The CDR3 bases are TGCGCCAGCGGACAGGAGCCTAACTACGAGCAGTACTTC.